The 19 T cell receptor beta chains below come from one sample, sequenced in a study of tumor-infiltrating lymphocytes in primary liver carcinoma. Reverse transcription of roughly 0.45 ug total RNA with a constant-region primer produced TCR beta cDNA. Three-round nested multiplex PCR performed with slightly modified ARM-PCR produced the TCR beta libraries. It was with TRBV1-TRBV30 forward primers and a C-beta reverse primer that the first two PCR rounds were run, at approximately 10 cycles each. TCRdb passed the multiplex PCR reads through MiXCR, listing each CDR3 protein once. The sample lists some 180,000 distinct CDR3 sequences; around 60% were seen once. Unsorted whole blood yielded blood RNA, and germline DNA was extracted as well. Sequencing was performed on peripheral blood. Receptor source: a man in his forties with primary liver carcinoma and hepatitis B virus infection.

The V gene is TRBV6-5, the J gene TRBJ2-7; D ambiguous. V was shortened by 4 bases and J by 6 bases, with 10 bases between the two germline ends. CDR3 length: 12 residues. Germline V gives CDR1 MNHEY, CDR2 SVGAGI. The CDR3 loop is CASSSLGGEQYF. The DNA of the CDR3 is TGTGCCAGCAGTTCCCTGGGCGGCGAGCAGTACTTC.

Notes on this clonotype: Being one base from a much bigger clone, this may be a read error. The rearrangement links TRBV6-2 or TRBV6-3 to TRBJ2-7, with no clear D. The germline V gene encodes CDR1 MNHEY and CDR2 SVGEGT. V lost 2 bases to trimming and J lost 1 base, with 15 bases between them. This CDR3 comprises 16 residues. The chain's CDR3 is CASSYTGRRRSYEQYF. The CDR3 DNA sequence: TGTGCCAGCAGTTACACTGGCAGGAGAAGGTCCTACGAGCAGTACTTC.

This clonotype has at least ten counts. The rearrangement uses TRBV11-2 and TRBJ1-1; possibly TRBD1 for D (5 bases). This CDR3 has 15 residues. Trimming cost V 0 bases and J 6 bases, with 14 bases left between them. Germline loops: CDR1 SGHAT, CDR2 FQNNGV. The CDR3 DNA follows: TGTGCCAGCAGCTTAGATCTGGGGGGAAGGGCTGAAGCTTTCTTT. Amino acids: CASSLDLGGRAEAFF.

As for this clonotype: Given a much more abundant clone one base away, this may be a read error. This CDR3 is CSVDPGTGETQYF. Here the CDR3 DNA reads TGCAGCGTTGACCCGGGAACAGGAGAGACCCAGTACTTC. The J gene is TRBJ2-5, the V gene TRBV29-1; D might be TRBD1 or TRBD2, each matching 5 bases. V lost 3 bases and J lost 4, with 12 bases in between. Germline V gene data show CDR1 as SQVTM and CDR2 as ANQGSEA. The CDR3 extends over 13 amino acids.

The CDR3 DNA sequence: TGTGCCAGCAGCCCCTTCATCGGCTCAGCAGATACGCAGTATTTT. Translated, it gives CASSPFIGSADTQYF. This chain links TRBV14 with TRBJ2-3; D gene uncertain. V was shortened by 4 bases and J by 4 bases, with 15 bases between the two germline ends. Germline CDR1 reads SGHDN; CDR2 reads FVKESK. The CDR3 spans 15 residues.

On this clonotype itself: Because the CDR3 is missing its conserved closing phenylalanine or tryptophan, this is likely a read error. The DNA is omitted, as the CDR3 cannot be located on it reliably, and the CDR3 follows TCRdb's listing. The chain joins TRBV11-2 to TRBJ2-7. Germline-derived CDR1 and CDR2 are SGHAT and FQNNGV. 14 amino acids form the CDR3, both terminal residues included. CDR3 sequence reads: CVSSLTDGAYEQHL.

The CDR3 spells CASSYPGGAREDTQYF. The CDR3 bases are TGTGCCAGCAGCTACCCCGGGGGGGCGCGGGAGGATACGCAGTATTTT. The chain links TRBV5-4 to TRBJ2-3, with 8 bases that match TRBD2. This CDR3 has 16 residues. V was clipped by 3 bases and J by 6 bases; unmatched bases: 12. Germline CDR1 and CDR2: SGHNT and YYREEE (reference sequence).

About this clonotype itself: One base away lies a much larger clone, so this may be a sequencing read error. The gene calls are TRBV29-1 and TRBJ2-6, with D hard to call. V gave up 5 bases and J gave up 2 bases, with 10 bases separating them. Germline CDR1 is SQVTM and CDR2 is ANQGSEA. The CDR3 has 14 residues. The CDR3 spells CSVLAGPGANVLTF. CDR3 sequence (DNA): TGCAGCGTTCTCGCCGGGCCTGGGGCCAACGTCCTGACTTTC.

This clonotype was recorded a few times. This chain uses TRBV6-1 with TRBJ2-5; the D is unclear. The germline V and J ends were trimmed by 11 bases and 2 bases, with 18 bases remaining between them. The CDR3 runs 14 residues. Germline values: CDR1 MNHNS, CDR2 SASEGT. CDR3 sequence (DNA): TGTGCCGTAACCGGCTATTTCATACAAGAGACCCAGTACTTC. This translates into CAVTGYFIQETQYF.

The V and J genes are TRBV7-8 and TRBJ1-4; possibly TRBD1 for D (6 bases). Germline assignment: CDR1 SGHVS and CDR2 FQNEAQ. The CDR3 totals 14 residues. V was pared by 5 bases and J by 5 bases, with 12 bases between. DNA of the CDR3: TGTGCCAGCAGCCGTCTTACAGGGAATGAAAAACTGTTTTTT. Protein sequence: CASSRLTGNEKLFF.

As concerns this clonotype: One end of the junction fails to match germline, which may point to a read error. V gene TRBV10-3 combines with J gene TRBJ1-2; D gene uncertain. The CDR3 is 13 amino acids. CDR1 is ENHRY and CDR2 is SYGVKD in the germline V gene. CDR3 in DNA: TGTGCCATCAAGGAACAGTCGGAGTTTGGCCACACCTTC. Translation: CAIKEQSEFGHTF.

Note on this clonotype: At one of its ends the junction is not consistent with the germline gene, which may arise from a read error. CDR3 amino acids: CASSLGGGSNNEQFF. CDR3 in DNA: TGTGCCAGCAGCTTAGGTGGGGGCTCCAACAATGAGCAGTTCTTC. The V gene is TRBV11-2, the J gene TRBJ2-1, with TRBD1 as a possible D gene (6 bases). In germline, CDR1 is SGHAT, CDR2 FQNNGV. The CDR3 totals 15 residues. Supplemented by reference TRBV11-2 and TRBJ2-1, the full variable domain reads EAGVAQSPRYKIIEKRQSVAFWCNPISGHATLYWYQQILGQGPKLLIQFQNNGVVDDSQLPKDRFSAERLKGVDSTLKIQPAKLEDSAVYLCASSLGGGSNNEQFFGPGTRLTVL.

This clonotype showed up many times. The rearrangement uses TRBV29-1 and TRBJ2-5; the D gene is possibly TRBD2 (7 bases). The CDR3 consists of 14 residues. V was trimmed by 6 bases and J by 4 bases, leaving 18 bases between them. CDR1 and CDR2 from the germline V gene are SQVTM and ANQGSEA. Here the CDR3 reads CSVARGLGGETQYF. CDR3 nucleotides: TGCAGCGTCGCGCGGGGGCTCGGGGGAGAGACCCAGTACTTC.

Details on this clonotype: A read error may account for a junction end that differs from germline. V gene TRBV12-3 or TRBV12-4 combines with J gene TRBJ2-3; 13 bases map to TRBD2. This CDR3 comprises 16 residues. The DNA of the CDR3 is TGTGCCAGCAGTTTTAGACTAGCGGGAGGCTCAGATACGCAGTATTTC. This codes for CASSFRLAGGSDTQYF.

On this clonotype itself: A much larger clone differs by one base, so this may be a read error. This chain joins TRBV11-2 and TRBJ2-5; either TRBD1 or TRBD2 may fit D (5 bases each). CDR1 is SGHAT and CDR2 is FQNNGV in the germline V gene. CDR3 size: 12 residues. DNA of the CDR3: TGTGTCAGCAGCTCAACCGGGCCGGGGCCTTACTTC. It specifies CVSSSTGPGPYF.

In its sample, this clonotype was seen once. One end of the junction fails to match germline, which may point to a read error. V is TRBV7-9 and J is TRBJ1-1; D is ambiguous. The CDR3 runs to 14 residues. Germline assignment: CDR1 SEHNR and CDR2 FQNEAQ (reference sequence). The CDR3 sequence is CACSLATGVDEAFF. CDR3 in DNA: TGTGCCTGCAGCTTAGCGACCGGGGTAGATGAAGCTTTCTTT.

This clonotype was picked up a small number of times. V is TRBV4-1 and J is TRBJ2-7; the match to TRBD1 covers 7 bases. J was trimmed by 1 base and V by 2 bases; bases with no gene match: 2. This CDR3 is built from 14 residues. Germline assignment: CDR1 MGHRA and CDR2 YSYEKL. The CDR3, as DNA: TGCGCCAGCAGCCAAAAGGGGGCTTCCTACGAGCAGTACTTC. Protein sequence: CASSQKGASYEQYF.

Turning to this clonotype: A read error may account for a junction end that differs from germline. This chain connects TRBV30 to TRBJ2-7; 7 nucleotides line up with TRBD1. With the DNA end fitting TRBJ2-5 better, the J assignment may be wrong. The V gene's germline CDR1 is GTSNPN and CDR2 SVGIG (reference sequence). This CDR3 is 14 amino acids long. CDR3 bases: TGTGCCTGTAGTGGGACAGATCCACAAGAGACCCAGTACTTC. Translation gives CACSGTDPQETQYF.

In this sample, this clonotype turned up a few times. The chain carries TRBV29-1 and TRBJ2-7; D possibly corresponds to TRBD1 (6 bases). The CDR3 runs to 12 residues. Trimming took off 7 bases at V and 2 bases at J, with 12 bases between the two ends. The germline gives CDR1 SQVTM, CDR2 ANQGSEA. The CDR3 region has the DNA TGCAGCGCCCAACAGGGACCCTACGAGCAGTACTTC. The encoded protein is CSAQQGPYEQYF.